One and the same sample provided the 3 T cell receptor beta chains below, sequenced in a study of T cell changes during pregnancy in multiple sclerosis. Measured with immunoSEQ multiplex PCR; TCRdb has only the in-frame clones, and not every one. The sample gives about 13,000 clones, 85% to 90% of which show up once; approximately 12% is in the top ten. Sequenced here: CD8+ T cells from peripheral blood mononuclear cells, sampled after pregnancy. These receptors all come from a female donor in good health, enrolled as a control in a pregnancy study.

In DNA, the CDR3 is TGTGCCAGCAGTCCGAGCGGGAGATACCAAGAGACCCAGTACTTC. Its translation is CASSPSGRYQETQYF. The chain recombines TRBV7-3 with TRBJ2-5; 8 bases align to TRBD2. This CDR3 region has 15 residues. Per the germline V gene, CDR1 is SGHTA and CDR2 is FQGTGA. Germline trimming cut 6 bases from V and 0 bases from J; bases unmatched to any gene: 6. The full variable domain, with the rest looked up from reference TRBV7-3 and TRBJ2-5, is GAGVSQTPSNKVTEKGKYVELRCDPISGHTALYWYRQSLGQGPEFLIYFQGTGAADDSGLPNDRFFAVRPEGSVSTLKIQRTERGDSAVYLCASSPSGRYQETQYFGPGTRLLVL.

The rearrangement uses TRBV11-3 and TRBJ2-1; weak D call: TRBD2 (5 bases). The germline V gene encodes CDR1 SGHNT and CDR2 YENEEA. Trimming cost V 2 bases and J 3 bases, with 8 bases left between them. This CDR3 is 14 amino acids long. The CDR3 region is CASSLRENYNEQFF. The DNA for the CDR3 is TGTGCCAGCAGCTTAAGGGAGAACTACAATGAGCAGTTCTTC.

This clone is a singleton in its sample. The genes are TRBV27 and TRBJ1-6, with TRBD1 as a possible D gene (6 bases). The V gene's germline CDR1 is MNHEY and CDR2 SMNVEV (reference sequence). The CDR3 is 14 amino acids. The germline V and J ends were trimmed by 6 bases and 7 bases, with 13 bases remaining between them. Here the CDR3 reads CASSPWGRNSPLHF. Written as DNA, the CDR3 is TGTGCCAGCAGCCCCTGGGGGCGGAATTCACCCCTCCACTTT.